The 32 T cell receptor beta chains below come from one sample, sequenced in a study of early T cells in non-severe SARS-CoV-2 infection. TCRdb independently ran MiXCR on the 5' RACE reads; one entry per CDR3 protein. The data contain tens of thousands of distinct CDR3 sequences, under 15% of them singletons. Input material: whole blood. The source of these receptors is an adult who was a healthcare worker with PCR-confirmed SARS-CoV-2 infection or an uninfected control (not recorded which).

V is TRBV25-1 and J is TRBJ2-1, with 10 bases lining up with TRBD1. After removal of 6 bases from V and 7 bases from J, the junction contained 6 bases not matched to a gene. The CDR3 is 14 amino acids. The germline V gene encodes CDR1 MGHDK and CDR2 SYGVNS. The CDR3 region has the DNA TGTGCCAGCAGACCGGGACAGGGGAGGAATGAGCAGTTCTTC. Amino acids: CASRPGQGRNEQFF.

The chain combines TRBV12-3 or TRBV12-4 with TRBJ2-3, with D perhaps given as TRBD1 or TRBD2 (5 bases each). This CDR3 spans 15 amino acids. The ends were cut back, 7 bases at V and 1 base at J, with 15 bases in the middle. This chain's CDR3 is CASNQPGDGTDTQYF. CDR3 DNA sequence: TGTGCCAGCAATCAACCCGGGGACGGCACAGATACGCAGTATTTT.

This clonotype has only a few counts. V is TRBV10-1 and J is TRBJ2-7, with D maybe TRBD2 (6 bases). This CDR3 contains 15 residues. The V gene lost 0 bases and the J gene lost 6 bases, with 15 bases spanning the gap. From germline, CDR1 is WNHNN and CDR2 SYGVQD (reference sequence). The CDR3 DNA is TGCGCCAGCAGTGAGTCGAATAGCGGAGCTTCCGAGCAGTACTTC. Amino acids: CASSESNSGASEQYF.

The genes are TRBV6-6 and TRBJ2-5; D is unresolved. The CDR3 is 12 residues long. Trimming stripped 8 bases from V and 3 bases from J, with 10 bases between. In germline, CDR1 is MNHNY, CDR2 SVGAGI (reference sequence). CDR3: CASRPTKETQYF. In nucleotides, the CDR3 is TGTGCCAGCCGTCCCACTAAAGAGACCCAGTACTTC.

This clonotype was recorded at least ten times. The chain is built from TRBV5-4 and TRBJ1-6, with no clear D. Between the trimmed V and J ends, which lost 2 bases and 8 bases, there was a span of 8 bases. The CDR3 loop spans 13 amino acids. Germline V CDR1 and CDR2: SGHNT, YYREEE (reference sequence). The CDR3 here is CASSLGQYSPLHF. The CDR3 DNA sequence: TGTGCCAGCAGCTTAGGGCAGTATTCACCCCTCCACTTT.

The CDR3 DNA follows: TGTGCCAGCAGTTTATCTACAGTAGAGACCCAGTACTTC. This codes for CASSLSTVETQYF. The J gene is TRBJ2-5, the V gene TRBV28; D not certain. The ends were cut back, 1 base at V and 4 bases at J, with 7 bases in the middle. The germline gives CDR1 MDHEN, CDR2 SYDVKM. This CDR3 contains 13 residues.

This clonotype was found many times. This rearrangement joins TRBV28 to TRBJ1-2; 8 positions match TRBD1. The length of the CDR3 is 12 residues. J was trimmed by 7 bases and V by 6 bases; bases with no gene match: 4. Germline V lookup: CDR1 MDHEN, CDR2 SYDVKM. The CDR3 spells CASRRTGFGYTF. The CDR3 DNA is TGTGCCAGCAGGAGGACAGGGTTTGGCTACACCTTC.

In this sample, this clonotype turned up a few times. The rearrangement joins TRBV6-6 to TRBJ2-3; the D gene is possibly TRBD1 (6 bases). Trimming pared 5 bases from V and 0 bases from J, leaving 12 bases between. Per the germline V gene, CDR1 is MNHNY and CDR2 is SVGAGI (reference sequence). The CDR3 length is 15 residues. The CDR3 DNA is TGTGCCAGCAGTCTCGACGGGACAAGCACAGATACGCAGTATTTT. It codes for CASSLDGTSTDTQYF.

This clonotype was observed a few times. The gene calls are TRBV21-1 and TRBJ2-1; TRBD2 was called by the table and not checked on the DNA. TRBV21-1 is a pseudogene segment. The CDR3 covers 17 residues. The CDR3 region is CASSNRGKALAGNEQFF. CDR3 DNA sequence: TGTGCCAGCAGCAACAGGGGAAAGGCACTAGCGGGAAATGAGCAGTTCTTC.

In DNA, the CDR3 is TGCGCCAGCAGCCCGACCTTACTAGCGACCGAGCAGTACTTC. This encodes CASSPTLLATEQYF. J is TRBJ2-7 and V is TRBV4-1; 7 bases are a match to TRBD2. The CDR3 covers 14 residues. From germline, CDR1 is MGHRA and CDR2 YSYEKL. With 4 bases clipped from V and 6 bases from J, the junction kept 9 bases outside the gene matches.

In this sample, this clonotype turned up many times. This chain uses TRBV5-8 with TRBJ2-7; TRBD2 matches at 8 bases. The length of the CDR3 is 12 residues. Per the germline V gene, CDR1 is SGHTS and CDR2 is YDEGEE. With 4 bases clipped from V and 6 bases from J, the junction kept 3 bases outside the gene matches. CDR3 amino acids: CASSRGGIEQYF. Here the CDR3 DNA reads TGTGCCAGCAGCCGGGGGGGGATCGAGCAGTACTTC.

This chain links TRBV29-1 with TRBJ2-7; possible D gene TRBD2, 6 bases. With 4 bases removed from V and 2 bases from J, the gap between germline ends came to 15 bases. The CDR3 runs to 14 residues. Germline V gene sequence: CDR1 SQVTM, CDR2 ANQGSEA. CDR3 region: CSVAYRAGTYEQYF. CDR3 in DNA: TGCAGCGTTGCTTACCGGGCGGGAACCTACGAGCAGTACTTC.

This rearrangement joins TRBV3-1 to TRBJ1-3; 7 nucleotides match TRBD1. The CDR3 runs 13 residues. V was pared by 4 bases and J by 7 bases, with 4 bases of the junction left unmatched. Germline loops: CDR1 LGHDT, CDR2 YNNKEL (reference sequence). The CDR3 is CASSPAQGNTIYF. The CDR3 DNA sequence: TGTGCCAGCAGCCCCGCACAGGGGAACACCATATATTTT.

This clonotype was counted at least ten times. The chain is built from TRBV20-1 and TRBJ1-1, with 7 positions matching TRBD1. This CDR3 has 15 amino acids. Germline V gene data show CDR1 as DFQATT and CDR2 as SNEGSKA (reference sequence). J was trimmed by 1 base and V by 6 bases; bases with no gene match: 11. CDR3 nucleotide sequence: TGCAGTGCCAGGGACAGCCGCCAAGAGAACACTGAAGCTTTCTTT. Translating gives CSARDSRQENTEAFF.

This chain joins TRBV28 and TRBJ2-4, with 7 positions matching TRBD2. The CDR3 covers 12 residues. CDR1 MDHEN and CDR2 SYDVKM come from the germline V gene. Trimming cost V 8 bases and J 8 bases; bases outside gene matches: 6. The CDR3 region has the DNA TGTGCCAGCGGGGAGGGATCGGACATTCAGTACTTC. Its translation: CASGEGSDIQYF.

This clonotype was detected a few times. The chain couples TRBV7-9 to TRBJ2-7; D is possibly TRBD1 (5 bases). The CDR3 has 17 amino acids. V lost 4 bases, J lost 2 bases, and 21 bases lay in between. Germline V gene lookup returns CDR1 SEHNR and CDR2 FQNEAQ (reference sequence). The CDR3 is CASSYTATRQWAYEQYF. The CDR3, as DNA: TGTGCCAGCAGCTACACGGCCACGCGACAGTGGGCCTACGAGCAGTACTTC.

This clonotype was counted ten times or more. V and J are TRBV11-3 and TRBJ2-1; 11 nucleotides align to TRBD1. The germline V gene has CDR1 SGHNT and CDR2 YENEEA. This CDR3 is 13 amino acids long. V lost 5 bases to trimming and J lost 9 bases; unmatched junction nucleotides: 3. CDR3 loop: CASSPGTGGEQFF. The CDR3 bases are TGTGCCAGCAGCCCAGGGACAGGGGGTGAGCAGTTCTTC.

This clonotype appeared many times. J is TRBJ2-3 and V is TRBV28; D gene ambiguous. This CDR3 is 11 amino acids long. V shed 2 bases and J shed 12 bases, with 9 bases lying between them. From germline, CDR1 is MDHEN and CDR2 SYDVKM. CDR3: CASSLPGPQYF. CDR3 in DNA: TGTGCCAGCAGTTTACCCGGGCCCCAGTATTTT. Looking up the rest from reference TRBV28 and TRBJ2-3 gives the full variable domain: DVKVTQSSRYLVKRTGEKVFLECVQDMDHENMFWYRQDPGLGLRLIYFSYDVKMKEKGDIPEGYSVSREKKERFSLILESASTNQTSMYLCASSLPGPQYFGPGTRLTVL.

This clonotype was counted many times. This chain joins TRBV20-1 and TRBJ1-3; D is uncertain. The CDR3 is 14 amino acids. From germline, CDR1 is DFQATT and CDR2 SNEGSKA (reference sequence). V was pared by 4 bases and J by 2 bases, with 12 bases between. The CDR3 DNA is TGCAGTGCTACAGACGCCGCTACTGGAAACACCATATATTTT. It is translated as CSATDAATGNTIYF.

In this sample, this clonotype turned up a few times. The chain joins TRBV20-1 to TRBJ2-7; 14 positions agree with TRBD2. V was pared by 6 bases and J by 6 bases, with 13 bases of the junction left unmatched. CDR3 size: 16 residues. Germline CDR1 reads DFQATT; CDR2 reads SNEGSKA (reference sequence). CDR3 nucleotides: TGCAGTGCCGAAGGAATAGCAGGACTAGCGGGAGGCGAGCAGTACTTC. Amino acid sequence: CSAEGIAGLAGGEQYF.

This clonotype appeared a single time. This chain links TRBV7-2 with TRBJ1-3; D remains ambiguous. CDR1 SGHTA and CDR2 FQGNSA come from the germline V gene. The ends were cut back, 4 bases at V and 4 bases at J, with 5 bases in the middle. CDR3 size: 12 residues. CDR3 sequence: CASSSQGNTIYF. The CDR3 nucleotides read TGTGCCAGCAGCTCTCAGGGAAACACCATATATTTT.

V usage is TRBV4-1 and J usage is TRBJ2-5; D perhaps matches TRBD1 (6 bases). Germline V gene lookup returns CDR1 MGHRA and CDR2 YSYEKL. V lost 4 bases and J 3 bases, leaving 9 bases between the germline ends. The length of the CDR3 is 13 residues. The CDR3 DNA reads TGCGCCAGCAGCCCAACAGGGAAAGAGACCCAGTACTTC. Protein sequence: CASSPTGKETQYF.

At least ten counts were recorded for this clonotype. The rearrangement joins TRBV11-2 to TRBJ2-7; D uncertain. The length of the CDR3 is 13 residues. Per the germline V gene, CDR1 is SGHAT and CDR2 is FQNNGV. Trimming removed 1 base from V and 6 bases from J, with 10 bases in between. CDR3 region: CASSLVRSGEQYF. CDR3 DNA sequence: TGTGCCAGCAGCTTAGTTAGGAGTGGCGAGCAGTACTTC.

The table lists this clonotype with a few counts. This rearrangement joins TRBV12-3 or TRBV12-4 to TRBJ1-1, with TRBD1 as a possible D gene (5 bases). Trimming took off 3 bases at V and 5 bases at J, with 13 bases between the two ends. CDR3 length: 14 residues. This CDR3 is CASSLGGGRTEAFF. In nucleotides, the CDR3 is TGTGCCAGCAGTTTGGGGGGTGGGAGGACTGAAGCTTTCTTT.

The chain joins TRBV20-1 to TRBJ2-7; D is perhaps TRBD1 (5 bases). The germline V gene encodes CDR1 DFQATT and CDR2 SNEGSKA (reference sequence). The CDR3 is 12 amino acids. V gave up 0 bases and J gave up 6 bases, with 9 bases separating them. CDR3 nucleotide sequence: TGCAGTGCTAGAGATCAGGGAACCGAGCAGTACTTC. It translates to CSARDQGTEQYF.

This clonotype was seen only a few times. The chain has TRBV27 and TRBJ2-7, with TRBD2 matching 11 bases. This CDR3 has 16 amino acids. The germline V gene encodes CDR1 MNHEY and CDR2 SMNVEV (reference sequence). V gave up 6 bases and J gave up 0 bases; unmatched junction bases: 7. CDR3 in amino acids: CASSVLGLADSYEQYF. CDR3 in DNA: TGTGCCAGCAGCGTCCTGGGACTAGCGGACTCCTACGAGCAGTACTTC.

This chain connects TRBV20-1 to TRBJ2-5; 8 nucleotides align to TRBD2. Germline V gene lookup returns CDR1 DFQATT and CDR2 SNEGSKA (reference sequence). This CDR3 contains 14 residues. The J segment lost 5 bases and the V segment lost 0 bases, leaving 5 bases of the junction unmatched. CDR3 region: CSARDVRLAETQYF. The DNA for the CDR3 is TGCAGTGCTAGAGATGTTCGACTAGCGGAGACCCAGTACTTC.

At least ten counts were recorded for this clonotype. V and J are TRBV20-1 and TRBJ2-7, with D tentatively TRBD2 (6 bases). CDR3 size: 13 residues. The germline V and J ends were trimmed by 6 bases and 2 bases, with 14 bases remaining between them. In germline, CDR1 is DFQATT, CDR2 SNEGSKA (reference sequence). CDR3 sequence: CSADSSAPYEQYF. The CDR3 coding sequence is TGCAGTGCGGACTCTAGCGCACCCTACGAGCAGTACTTC.

The V call is TRBV20-1, the J call TRBJ2-1; D is ambiguous. Germline assignment: CDR1 DFQATT and CDR2 SNEGSKA (reference sequence). V lost 7 bases and J lost 5, with 9 bases in between. The CDR3 contains 11 residues. This chain's CDR3 is CSVGDNNEQFF. The CDR3 DNA reads as TGCAGTGTCGGAGACAACAATGAGCAGTTCTTC.

This sequence joins TRBV4-1 and TRBJ2-2; D gene uncertain. The CDR3 is 14 amino acids. CDR1 is MGHRA and CDR2 is YSYEKL in the germline V gene. Between the trimmed V and J ends, which lost 0 bases and 6 bases, there was a span of 8 bases. CDR3 DNA: TGCGCCAGCAGCCAAGAAAGGCAGGCCGGGGAGCTGTTTTTT. It specifies CASSQERQAGELFF.

In its sample, this clonotype was seen many times. The V call is TRBV12-3 or TRBV12-4, the J call TRBJ1-1; no clear D. The CDR3 covers 14 residues. Trimming stripped 2 bases from V and 4 bases from J, with 11 bases between. The CDR3 coding sequence is TGTGCCAGCAGTTTACGTTTTAGGGTCACTGAAGCTTTCTTT. It encodes CASSLRFRVTEAFF.

This clonotype was observed many times. The chain links TRBV7-7 to TRBJ1-5, with 7 bases lining up with TRBD1. This CDR3 is 17 amino acids long. The germline V gene encodes CDR1 SSHAT and CDR2 FNYEAQ (reference sequence). Trimming cost V 5 bases and J 4 bases; bases outside gene matches: 14. The CDR3 region has the DNA TGTGCCAGCAGCGTCAGGGGGGTGAGCTTTCGGAATCAGCCCCAGCATTTT. Translated: CASSVRGVSFRNQPQHF.